The sample holds one count of the clone carrying this T cell receptor (beta chain). The sample is drawn from a study of OX40 agonist ivuxolimab in advanced cancers. The data were produced by immunoSEQ multiplex PCR, yet TCRdb's version contains in-frame clones alone and is incomplete. The sample lists 80,000 or so clones; about nine tenths were seen once. There are 15 residues in the CDR3. Between the trimmed V and J ends, which lost 2 bases and 5 bases, there was a span of 15 bases. From germline, CDR1 is SGHAT and CDR2 FQNNGV. The sequence was obtained from an adult with an advanced solid tumor such as melanoma, head and neck, liver or kidney cancer. Specimen: CD4+ or CD8+ T cells sorted from blood, collected in a trial of the OX40 agonist ivuxolimab. J is TRBJ2-5 and V is TRBV11-2, with D possibly being TRBD1 or TRBD2 (5 bases each). CDR3 DNA sequence: TGTGCCAGCAGCTTATACACACCCGGGGCCGAGACCCAGTACTTC. This gives the protein CASSLYTPGAETQYF.